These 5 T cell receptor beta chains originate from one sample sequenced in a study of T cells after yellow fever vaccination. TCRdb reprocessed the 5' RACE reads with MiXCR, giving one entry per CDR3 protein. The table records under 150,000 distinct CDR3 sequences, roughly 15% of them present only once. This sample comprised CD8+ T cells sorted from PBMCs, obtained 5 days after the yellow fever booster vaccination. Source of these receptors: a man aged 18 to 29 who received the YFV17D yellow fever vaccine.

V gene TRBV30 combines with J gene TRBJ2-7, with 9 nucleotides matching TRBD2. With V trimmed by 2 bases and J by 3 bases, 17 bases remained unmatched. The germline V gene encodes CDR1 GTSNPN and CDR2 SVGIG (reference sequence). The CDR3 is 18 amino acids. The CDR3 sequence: CAWSPDYSGGPFGYEQYF. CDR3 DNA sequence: TGTGCCTGGAGTCCGGATTATAGCGGGGGCCCCTTCGGCTACGAGCAGTACTTC.

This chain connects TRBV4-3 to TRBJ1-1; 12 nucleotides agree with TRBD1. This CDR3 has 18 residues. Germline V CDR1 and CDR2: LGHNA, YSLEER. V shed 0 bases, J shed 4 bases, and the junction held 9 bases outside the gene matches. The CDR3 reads CASSQESRDRGLLTEAFF. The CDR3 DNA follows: TGCGCCAGCAGCCAAGAGTCACGGGACAGGGGGCTGCTCACTGAAGCTTTCTTT.

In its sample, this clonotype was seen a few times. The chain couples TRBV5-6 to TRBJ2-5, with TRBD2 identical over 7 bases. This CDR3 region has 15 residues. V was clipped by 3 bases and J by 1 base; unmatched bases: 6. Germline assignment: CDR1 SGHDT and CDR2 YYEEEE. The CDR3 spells CASSWPGGGQETQYF. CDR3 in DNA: TGTGCCAGCAGCTGGCCTGGCGGGGGCCAAGAGACCCAGTACTTC.

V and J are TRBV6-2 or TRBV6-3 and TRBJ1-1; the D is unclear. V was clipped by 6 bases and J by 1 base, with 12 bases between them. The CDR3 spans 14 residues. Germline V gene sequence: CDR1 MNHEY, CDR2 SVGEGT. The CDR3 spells CASSHGIRNTEAFF. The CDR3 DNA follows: TGTGCCAGCAGCCACGGGATCAGGAACACTGAAGCTTTCTTT.

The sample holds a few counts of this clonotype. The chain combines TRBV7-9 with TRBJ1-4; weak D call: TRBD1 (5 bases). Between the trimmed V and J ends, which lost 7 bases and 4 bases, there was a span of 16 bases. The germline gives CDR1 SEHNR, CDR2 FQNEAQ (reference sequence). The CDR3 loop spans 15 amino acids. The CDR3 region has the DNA TGTGCCAGCACCTCCCCCGGGACCAGTAATGAAAAACTGTTTTTT. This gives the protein CASTSPGTSNEKLFF.